The 12 T cell receptor beta chains below were found in one sample sequenced in a study of T cell responses to AZD1222 COVID-19 vaccine. Generated by immunoSEQ multiplex PCR, the TCRdb table keeps only in-frame clones and is missing some. The sample comprises about 42,000 clones, roughly 84% of which are singletons, and about 18% rests with the top ten. Sequenced material: peripheral blood, taken 28 days after the second AZD1222 dose. These receptor sequences come from an adult who received the AZD1222 COVID-19 vaccine.

V gene TRBV29-1 combines with J gene TRBJ2-7, with TRBD2 matching over 7 bases. This CDR3 region has 14 residues. Germline assignment: CDR1 SQVTM and CDR2 ANQGSEA. V was clipped by 0 bases and J by 5 bases; unmatched bases: 7. In DNA, the CDR3 is TGCAGCGTTGAAGACTCTGGGAGGGGCGACGAGCAGTACTTC. It translates to CSVEDSGRGDEQYF.

The chain recombines TRBV6-5 with TRBJ1-2; no firm D call. From germline, CDR1 is MNHEY and CDR2 SVGAGI. V shed 5 bases and J shed 8 bases, with 21 bases lying between them. The CDR3 is 15 residues long. The CDR3 region has the DNA TGTGCCAGCAGTCTCCTTGAGGTGGCCGCGCCAGGCTACACCTTC. The encoded protein is CASSLLEVAAPGYTF.

This clone has only a few counts. This chain joins TRBV6-2 or TRBV6-3 and TRBJ2-2; 13 positions match TRBD2. J gave up 3 bases and V 4 bases, and 5 bases lay outside the gene matches. Germline V CDR1 and CDR2: MNHEY, SVGEGT. This CDR3 comprises 17 residues. The CDR3 region is CASSWTSGGADTGELFF. In nucleotides, the CDR3 is TGTGCCAGCAGTTGGACTAGCGGGGGAGCGGACACCGGGGAGCTGTTTTTT.

This chain connects TRBV3-1 (or the pseudogene TRBV3-2) to TRBJ1-4; no reliable D call. The CDR3 runs to 13 residues. The V end was cut by 1 base, the J end by 7 bases, with 7 bases between. The germline V gene has CDR1 LGHDT and CDR2 YNNKEL (reference sequence). CDR3: CASSQAGIEKLFF. The CDR3 DNA sequence: TGTGCCAGCAGCCAAGCGGGGATTGAAAAACTGTTTTTT.

The chain joins TRBV7-6 to TRBJ2-3, with 7 bases identical to TRBD2. Germline V lookup: CDR1 SGHVS, CDR2 FNYEAQ. The CDR3 spans 15 residues. V trimming: 2 bases; J trimming: 0 bases; junction bases outside the gene matches: 2. CDR3 protein: CASSLNGGSTDTQYF. In DNA form, the CDR3 reads TGTGCCAGCAGCTTAAACGGGGGGAGCACAGATACGCAGTATTTT.

This chain joins TRBV7-9 and TRBJ1-4, with a possible D match to TRBD1 (5 bases). The V and J ends lost 5 bases and 5 bases respectively, with 15 bases between them. Germline lookup yields CDR1 SEHNR and CDR2 FQNEAQ (reference sequence). There are 15 residues in the CDR3. CDR3 residues: CASSRLPGRNEKLFF. The CDR3 coding sequence is TGTGCCAGCAGCCGACTCCCGGGACGGAATGAAAAACTGTTTTTT.

The chain links TRBV18 to TRBJ1-3; possibly TRBD1 for D (6 bases). Germline-derived CDR1 and CDR2 are KGHSH and LQKENI. The CDR3 has 16 residues. V was cut by 2 bases and J by 2 bases, with 13 bases left in between. CDR3 coding DNA: TGTGCCAGCTCACCAATTACAGGGATAACTGGAAACACCATATATTTT. Its protein is CASSPITGITGNTIYF. The entire variable domain, with the rest obtained from reference TRBV18 and TRBJ1-3, is as follows: NAGVMQNPRHLVRRRGQEARLRCSPMKGHSHVYWYRQLPEEGLKFMVYLQKENIIDESGMPKERFSAEFPKEGPSILRIQQVVRGDSAAYFCASSPITGITGNTIYFGEGSWLTVV.

This chain uses TRBV6-5 with TRBJ2-2; D might be TRBD2 (5 bases). The germline gives CDR1 MNHEY, CDR2 SVGAGI. The CDR3 runs 12 residues. Trimming took 6 bases from V and 10 from J, leaving 12 bases between them. CDR3 protein: CASSEGPAELFF. The CDR3 nucleotides are TGTGCCAGCAGCGAGGGCCCGGCGGAGCTGTTTTTT.

A few counts support this clone. J is TRBJ2-1 and V is TRBV12-3 or TRBV12-4; D may correspond to TRBD1 or TRBD2 (5 bases each). The CDR3 is 13 amino acids. The V and J ends lost 6 bases and 9 bases respectively, with 15 bases between them. CDR3: CASRTEGQSEQFF. The DNA for the CDR3 is TGTGCCAGCAGGACCGAGGGGCAAAGTGAGCAGTTCTTC.

V is TRBV27 and J is TRBJ2-7; 9 bases line up with TRBD1. The CDR3 is 18 amino acids. Trimming removed 3 bases from V and 1 base from J; junction bases left unmatched: 13. Germline V gene lookup returns CDR1 MNHEY and CDR2 SMNVEV (reference sequence). The CDR3 sequence is CASSFRGGLDRGSYEQYF. CDR3 sequence (DNA): TGTGCCAGCAGTTTCAGGGGGGGACTGGACAGGGGATCCTACGAGCAGTACTTC.

This sequence joins TRBV18 and TRBJ2-2, with D possibly being TRBD1 or TRBD2 (6 bases each). V was cut by 3 bases and J by 2 bases, with 10 bases left in between. Germline values: CDR1 KGHSH, CDR2 LQKENI. This CDR3 comprises 15 residues. The CDR3 DNA is TGTGCCAGCTCACCCCGGGGGCCTAACACCGGGGAGCTGTTTTTT. Its protein product is CASSPRGPNTGELFF. The whole variable domain, remainder taken from reference TRBV18 and TRBJ2-2, is NAGVMQNPRHLVRRRGQEARLRCSPMKGHSHVYWYRQLPEEGLKFMVYLQKENIIDESGMPKERFSAEFPKEGPSILRIQQVVRGDSAAYFCASSPRGPNTGELFFGEGSRLTVL.

The chain joins TRBV27 to TRBJ1-6; no reliable D call. V was pared by 3 bases and J by 6 bases, with 9 bases between. The CDR3 is 14 residues long. The V gene's germline CDR1 is MNHEY and CDR2 SMNVEV (reference sequence). The CDR3 coding sequence is TGTGCCAGCAGTTTCGAAGCGGGTAATTCACCCCTCCACTTT. Protein product: CASSFEAGNSPLHF.